This TCR beta chain appears in the sequencing data of a study of technical replicates of blood from a few donors. This table comes from immunoSEQ multiplex PCR, and its TCRdb copy is limited to in-frame clones, with some not included. Seen here are about 75,000 clones, 90% to 95% observed once, and the top ten hold about 0.36%. V was cut by 4 bases and J by 5 bases, with 12 bases left in between. The CDR3 sequence is 13 residues long. CDR1 SGHRS and CDR2 YFSETQ come from the germline V gene. This TCR derives from a human donor in good health. Some clones in this sample may be carry-over from other donors' samples. This rearrangement joins TRBV5-1 to TRBJ2-5, with D possibly being TRBD2 (6 bases). The sample consisted of T cells isolated from PBMCs. CDR3 sequence (DNA): TGCGCCAGCAGCAACGGGGGTTTTGAGACCCAGTACTTC. Translation: CASSNGGFETQYF.